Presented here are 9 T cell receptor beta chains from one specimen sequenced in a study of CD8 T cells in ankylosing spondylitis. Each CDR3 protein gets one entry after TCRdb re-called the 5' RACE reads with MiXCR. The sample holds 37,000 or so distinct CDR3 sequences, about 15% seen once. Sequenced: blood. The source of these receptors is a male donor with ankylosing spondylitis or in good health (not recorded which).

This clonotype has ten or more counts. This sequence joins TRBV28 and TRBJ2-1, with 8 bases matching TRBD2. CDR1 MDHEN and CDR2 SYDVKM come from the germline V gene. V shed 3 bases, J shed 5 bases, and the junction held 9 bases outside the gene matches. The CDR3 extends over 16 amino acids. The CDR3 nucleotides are TGTGCCAGCAGTTTTCCCTTGTTGCGGGGGGACAATGAGCAGTTCTTC. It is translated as CASSFPLLRGDNEQFF.

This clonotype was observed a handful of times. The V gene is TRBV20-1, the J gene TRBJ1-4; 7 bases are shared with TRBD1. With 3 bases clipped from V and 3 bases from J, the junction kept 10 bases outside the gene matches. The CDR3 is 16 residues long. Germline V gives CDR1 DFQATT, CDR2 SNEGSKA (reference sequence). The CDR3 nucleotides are TGCAGTGCTAGGCCCCAGGGGGGGATACCTAATGAAAAACTGTTTTTT. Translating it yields CSARPQGGIPNEKLFF.

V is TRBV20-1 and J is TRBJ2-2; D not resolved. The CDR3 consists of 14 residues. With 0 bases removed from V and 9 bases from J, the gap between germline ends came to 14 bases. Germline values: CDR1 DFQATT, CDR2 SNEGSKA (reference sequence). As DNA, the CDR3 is TGCAGTGCTAGAGATGGGCGAACAGTAAGGGAGCTGTTTTTT. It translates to CSARDGRTVRELFF.

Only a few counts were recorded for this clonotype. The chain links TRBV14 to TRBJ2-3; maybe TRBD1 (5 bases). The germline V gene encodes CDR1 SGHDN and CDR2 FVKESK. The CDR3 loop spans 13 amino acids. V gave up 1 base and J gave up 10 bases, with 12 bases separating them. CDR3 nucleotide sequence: TGTGCCAGCAGCCAAGTAAACAAAGGGGCGCAGTATTTT. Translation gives CASSQVNKGAQYF.

CDR3 DNA sequence: TGTGCCAGCGGCTATTCCGGGGAGCTGTTTTTT. Its protein is CASGYSGELFF. This rearrangement joins TRBV28 to TRBJ2-2; D remains unclear. The CDR3 sequence is 11 residues long. Germline V gene sequence: CDR1 MDHEN, CDR2 SYDVKM. Trimming stripped 8 bases from V and 6 bases from J, with 7 bases between.

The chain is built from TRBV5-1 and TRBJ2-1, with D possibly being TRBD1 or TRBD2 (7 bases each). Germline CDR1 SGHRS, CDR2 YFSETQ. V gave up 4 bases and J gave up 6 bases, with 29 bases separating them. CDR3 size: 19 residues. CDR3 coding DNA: TGCGCCAGCAGCCCGTTGGGGGCAGGGGGTAAGTCTAGCGGCAATGAGCAGTTCTTC. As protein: CASSPLGAGGKSSGNEQFF.

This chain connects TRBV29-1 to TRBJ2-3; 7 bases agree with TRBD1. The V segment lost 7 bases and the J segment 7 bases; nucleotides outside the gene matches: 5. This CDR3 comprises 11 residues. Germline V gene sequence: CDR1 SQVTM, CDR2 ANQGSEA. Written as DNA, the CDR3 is TGCAGCGGCCGACAGGGAAATACGCAGTATTTT. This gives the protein CSGRQGNTQYF.

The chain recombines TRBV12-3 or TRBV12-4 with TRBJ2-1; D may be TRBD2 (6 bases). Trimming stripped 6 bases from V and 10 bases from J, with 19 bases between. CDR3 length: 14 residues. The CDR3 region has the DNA TGTGCCAGCAGGGCCCCCGGAGGGCCAAGAGAGCAGTTCTTC. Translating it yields CASRAPGGPREQFF.

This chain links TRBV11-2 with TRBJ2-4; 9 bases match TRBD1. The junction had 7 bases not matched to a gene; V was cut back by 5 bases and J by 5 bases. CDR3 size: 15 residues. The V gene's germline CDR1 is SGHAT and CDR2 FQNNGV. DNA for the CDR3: TGTGCCAGCAGCCGATACAGGGGGCTCGAAAACATTCAGTACTTC. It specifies CASSRYRGLENIQYF. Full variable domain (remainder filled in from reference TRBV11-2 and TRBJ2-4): EAGVAQSPRYKIIEKRQSVAFWCNPISGHATLYWYQQILGQGPKLLIQFQNNGVVDDSQLPKDRFSAERLKGVDSTLKIQPAKLEDSAVYLCASSRYRGLENIQYFGAGTRLSVL.